Following are 23 T cell receptor beta chains from one sample sequenced in a study of identical twins. TCRdb processed the 5' RACE reads anew with MiXCR; each CDR3 protein has one entry. Found here are some 600,000 distinct CDR3 sequences, 7% to 7.5% of them singletons; the top ten hold roughly 1.5%. The same sample was also studied in work on yellow fever vaccine responses in identical twins.

The sequencing input was PBMCs. All receptors derive from a young woman in good health.

This sequence joins TRBV2 and TRBJ1-5; 11 nucleotides agree with TRBD1. Germline V gives CDR1 SNHLY, CDR2 FYNNEI. V lost 4 bases, J lost 7 bases, and 3 bases stayed unmatched. This CDR3 comprises 14 residues. The CDR3 region has the DNA TGTGCCAGCAGTGGGACAGGGGGCTTGCAGCCCCAGCATTTT. Translated, it gives CASSGTGGLQPQHF.

The V and J genes are TRBV5-1 and TRBJ2-1; D is unresolved. The germline V gene has CDR1 SGHRS and CDR2 YFSETQ. V lost 0 bases, J lost 10 bases, and 11 bases lay in between. The CDR3 spans 13 residues. The CDR3 loop is CASSLEGSGEQFF. In DNA, the CDR3 is TGCGCCAGCAGCTTGGAGGGATCTGGGGAGCAGTTCTTC.

This clonotype has a count of ten or more. This chain connects TRBV5-1 to TRBJ2-7; D uncertain. Germline CDR1 reads SGHRS; CDR2 reads YFSETQ. The CDR3 contains 15 residues. V lost 2 bases to trimming and J lost 3 bases, with 15 bases between them. CDR3: CASSLLDPLVYEQYF. The CDR3 DNA reads TGCGCCAGCAGCTTATTGGACCCGCTGGTCTACGAGCAGTACTTC.

A remark on this clonotype: Sequence at one end of the junction differs from germline and may be a read error. The rearrangement joins TRBV20-1 to TRBJ2-1; 14 positions match TRBD2. The CDR3 spans 16 residues. Germline CDR1 reads DFQATT; CDR2 reads SNEGSKA (reference sequence). CDR3 loop: CCAKGTSGSPARAQFF. The CDR3 nucleotides read TGCTGTGCTAAAGGGACTAGCGGGAGTCCGGCCCGGGCGCAGTTCTTC.

This clonotype was observed once. V usage is TRBV29-1 and J usage is TRBJ2-7, with D possibly matching TRBD1 (7 bases). Germline assignment: CDR1 SQVTM and CDR2 ANQGSEA. The CDR3 spans 15 residues. The V end lost 0 bases, the J end lost 0 bases, and 12 bases lay between the germline ends. CDR3 loop: CSVEDGGDSSYEQYF. DNA of the CDR3: TGCAGCGTTGAAGATGGAGGGGACAGCTCCTACGAGCAGTACTTC.

This clonotype has just a few counts. The chain recombines TRBV15 with TRBJ2-3, with 7 bases matching TRBD1. This CDR3 is 17 amino acids long. Germline CDR1 reads LNHNV; CDR2 reads YYDKDF (reference sequence). The junction had 8 bases not matched to a gene; V was cut back by 1 base and J by 1 base. CDR3 nucleotide sequence: TGTGCCACCAGCAGAGGGTCCCGGACAGGAGGCACAGATACGCAGTATTTT. It codes for CATSRGSRTGGTDTQYF.

This chain joins TRBV4-1 and TRBJ1-6; possible D gene TRBD1, 5 bases. V lost 1 base, J lost 3 bases, and 10 bases lay in between. The CDR3 is 16 residues long. Germline V gives CDR1 MGHRA, CDR2 YSYEKL. CDR3 coding DNA: TGCGCCAGCAGCCAAGCCCGGGGCGGCTATAATTCACCCCTCCACTTT. Translating gives CASSQARGGYNSPLHF.

The chain carries TRBV20-1 and TRBJ2-6; 9 bases align to TRBD2. With 5 bases clipped from V and 3 bases from J, the junction kept 2 bases outside the gene matches. Germline values: CDR1 DFQATT, CDR2 SNEGSKA (reference sequence). The CDR3 has 14 residues. In nucleotides, the CDR3 is TGCAGTGCTTTTAGCGGGAGTGGGGCCAACGTCCTGACTTTC. Protein product: CSAFSGSGANVLTF.

This clonotype was found a few times. The chain uses TRBV5-5 and TRBJ1-6; 7 nucleotides agree with TRBD1. There are 13 residues in the CDR3. V was clipped by 4 bases and J by 14 bases; unmatched bases: 9. Germline lookup yields CDR1 SGHKS and CDR2 YYEKEE (reference sequence). CDR3 sequence reads: CASSPIRGSTLHF. CDR3 DNA: TGTGCCAGCAGCCCCATCAGGGGGTCCACCCTCCACTTT. Full variable domain (outside the CDR3, taken from reference TRBV5-5 and TRBJ1-6): DAGVTQSPTHLIKTRGQQVTLRCSPISGHKSVSWYQQVLGQGPQFIFQYYEKEERGRGNFPDRFSARQFPNYSSELNVNALLLGDSALYLCASSPIRGSTLHFGNGTRLTVT.

This clonotype was observed many times. V gene TRBV5-1 combines with J gene TRBJ2-1; 11 bases map to TRBD2. The CDR3 is 16 amino acids. Germline V gene sequence: CDR1 SGHRS, CDR2 YFSETQ. With 0 bases clipped from V and 4 bases from J, the junction kept 3 bases outside the gene matches. CDR3 sequence: CASSLESSGRYNEQFF. The CDR3 nucleotides read TGCGCCAGCAGCTTGGAGTCTAGCGGGAGGTACAATGAGCAGTTCTTC.

This clonotype was seen many times. CDR3 coding DNA: TGCGCCAGCAGCCCGGGACAGGGCAATCTTTTGCAAGAGACCCAGTACTTC. The encoded protein is CASSPGQGNLLQETQYF. This sequence joins TRBV5-1 and TRBJ2-5; 9 bases match TRBD1. This CDR3 is built from 17 residues. Trimming removed 4 bases from V and 2 bases from J; junction bases left unmatched: 12. Germline V lookup: CDR1 SGHRS, CDR2 YFSETQ.

This clonotype appeared a few times. This chain joins TRBV7-8 and TRBJ2-7, with a tentative D call TRBD2 (6 bases). The V and J ends lost 3 bases and 3 bases respectively, with 18 bases between them. Germline values: CDR1 SGHVS, CDR2 FQNEAQ. The length of the CDR3 is 16 residues. The CDR3 coding sequence is TGTGCCAGCAGCTTTTACCCGGGAGAAGTTTTCTACGAGCAGTACTTC. Its protein product is CASSFYPGEVFYEQYF.

J is TRBJ2-2 and V is TRBV27; D is possibly TRBD1 (6 bases). Germline CDR1 MNHEY, CDR2 SMNVEV (reference sequence). The CDR3 extends over 16 amino acids. V shed 6 bases and J shed 5 bases, with 19 bases lying between them. DNA for the CDR3: TGTGCCAGCAGCCGACACGGACAGTTGGGAACCGGGGAGCTGTTTTTT. Its protein is CASSRHGQLGTGELFF.

This chain's CDR3 is CASSLALVAGGYTF. The CDR3 coding sequence is TGCGCCAGCAGCTTGGCGCTGGTGGCGGGGGGCTACACCTTC. The chain couples TRBV5-1 to TRBJ1-2; D not resolved. The germline gives CDR1 SGHRS, CDR2 YFSETQ. The V end lost 0 bases, the J end lost 8 bases, and 14 bases lay between the germline ends. The CDR3 totals 14 residues.

This clonotype appeared many times. The chain employs TRBV12-3 or TRBV12-4 and TRBJ1-2; D is unclear. V was pared by 5 bases and J by 5 bases, with 6 bases between. The CDR3 is made up of 11 amino acids. CDR3 sequence reads: CASSRRYGYTF. CDR3 nucleotide sequence: TGTGCCAGCAGTCGGCGTTATGGCTACACCTTC.

This clonotype occurred a few times. This chain links TRBV7-3 with TRBJ1-2; D perhaps matches TRBD1 (6 bases). Trimming took off 7 bases at V and 4 bases at J, with 16 bases between the two ends. CDR3 length: 14 residues. Germline assignment: CDR1 SGHTA and CDR2 FQGTGA. The CDR3 sequence: CASNTETGRYGYTF. The CDR3 DNA follows: TGTGCCAGCAACACCGAGACAGGTCGCTATGGCTACACCTTC.

This clonotype has a handful of counts. The chain uses TRBV21-1 and TRBJ2-7. TRBV21-1 is deemed a pseudogene. The CDR3 is 15 amino acids. This chain's CDR3 is CASSKAPKNSYEQYF. CDR3 in DNA: TGTGCCAGCAGCAAAGCCCCGAAAAATTCGTACGAGCAGTACTTC.

There are many counts of this clonotype. This chain connects TRBV11-2 to TRBJ1-1, with no clear D. V was trimmed by 2 bases and J by 11 bases, leaving 15 bases between them. This CDR3 is built from 13 residues. Germline CDR1 is SGHAT and CDR2 is FQNNGV. CDR3 residues: CASSLPAAVPAFF. CDR3 nucleotides: TGTGCCAGCAGCTTACCCGCCGCCGTTCCCGCTTTCTTT.

This clonotype showed up many times. The V call is TRBV5-6, the J call TRBJ2-1, with 11 positions matching TRBD1. The V gene's germline CDR1 is SGHDT and CDR2 YYEEEE. V lost 3 bases to trimming and J lost 2 bases; unmatched junction nucleotides: 1. The CDR3 has 15 residues. CDR3 region: CASSWGQGAYNEQFF. CDR3 coding DNA: TGTGCCAGCAGCTGGGGACAGGGGGCCTACAATGAGCAGTTCTTC.

This clonotype was found many times. V is TRBV4-2 and J is TRBJ2-3; D perhaps matches TRBD2 (6 bases). There are 13 residues in the CDR3. Germline V gene sequence: CDR1 LGHNA, CDR2 YNFKEQ. V was pared by 7 bases and J by 2 bases, with 10 bases between. This CDR3 reads CASTGRFTDTQYF. In nucleotides, the CDR3 is TGTGCCAGCACTGGGAGGTTCACAGATACGCAGTATTTT.

The genes are TRBV6-5 and TRBJ1-1; D gene unclear. V was pared by 1 base and J by 1 base, with 7 bases between. CDR3 length: 14 residues. Germline V lookup: CDR1 MNHEY, CDR2 SVGAGI. The CDR3 DNA sequence: TGTGCCAGCAGTTACTTCGGCGAGAACACTGAAGCTTTCTTT. Residues: CASSYFGENTEAFF.

This rearrangement joins TRBV20-1 to TRBJ2-3, with D unclear. CDR1 is DFQATT and CDR2 is SNEGSKA in the germline V gene (reference sequence). The CDR3 consists of 11 residues. The V end was cut by 6 bases, the J end by 5 bases, with 9 bases between. CDR3 nucleotides: TGCAGTGCCCCCTCCGGAGATACGCAGTATTTT. This encodes CSAPSGDTQYF.

The table lists this clonotype with many counts. The CDR3 bases are TGTGCCAGCAGTTACGCTAGCGGGAGGGTTTATGACGGTGAGCAGTTCTTC. Protein product: CASSYASGRVYDGEQFF. The chain carries TRBV6-5 and TRBJ2-1, with TRBD2 identical over 12 bases. This CDR3 contains 17 residues. Germline V gene data show CDR1 as MNHEY and CDR2 as SVGAGI. The J segment lost 9 bases and the V segment lost 2 bases, leaving 11 bases of the junction unmatched.